Described below is a single T cell receptor beta chain sequence and its context. This clonotype was picked up many times. The target of this receptor is not known. No base quality values were provided; no much bigger clone lies one nucleotide off. Sequencing took place on an Illumina NovaSeq 6000. TCR cDNA was made using 5'RACE template switching, a step that added a universal primer site and unique molecular identifiers. Priming of cDNA synthesis was performed from both the TCR alpha and TCR beta constant segments. Two PCR steps were used to amplify libraries, with sample barcodes and sequencing adapters being added in the second step. Libraries were sequenced on Illumina HiSeq 2500 (2x100 bp) or NovaSeq (2x150 bp). On the authors' methods: Reads were demultiplexed and collapsed into UMI consensus sequences with MIGEC, and V(D)J alignment was performed with MiXCR. Vaccine-responding clonotypes were identified with edgeR using replicate PBMC samples, with FDR below 0.01 and a log2 fold change above 5 up to day 15 being required. CD4 or CD8 identity was assigned to each bulk clonotype according to whether the clonotype was present at higher abundance in the sequenced CD4 repertoire or the sequenced CD8 repertoire. TCRdb trimmed public reads at Q25 via fastp, called clones via MiXCR and kept in-frame beta chains. Rows are unified per CDR3 protein, each entry keeping the most common DNA and genes. TCRdb's processing, not the authors' own work, is the source of the V and J calls. The sample contains 100,000 to 150,000 distinct CDR3 sequences, more than 7.5% of them found a single time. Roughly 40% of the sample rests with the top ten.

The record originates from a study of T cells after yellow fever vaccination (dated 2019 in TCRdb). Describing the broader study: The SMART-Seq v4 Ultra Low Input RNA kit was used to prepare libraries from fractions with low cell numbers. Blood was collected at multiple timepoints before and after primary and secondary immunization, and bulk PBMC replicates and cell subsets were isolated. The cohort comprised two healthy male donors, one aged 18 to 30 and one aged 30 to 39 years. To follow T-cell clones before and after primary and booster YFV17D yellow fever vaccination, bulk TCR alpha and beta repertoires were sequenced over time. What the work shows at the level of the full study, not this receptor alone: The secondary T-cell response was weaker than the primary response but faster, peaking on day 5 instead of day 15. Computational filtering was needed because FACS-sorted repertoires could contain abundant contaminating clonotypes from the bulk population. Because only a couple of donors were included in the study, the extent to which the findings can be generalized is limited. Most clones expanded after primary vaccination (almost 97% of CD4 and 80% to 90% of CD8) were re-detected after the booster, suggesting that broad memory maintenance occurred. A small fraction of clonotypes appeared in both the CD4 and CD8 compartments, likely as a result of convergent recombination.

What the treatment or condition label conveys for this sample: live attenuated yellow fever vaccine strain. PBMCs were isolated from peripheral blood using a standard Ficoll-Paque protocol. Dynabeads CD4 and CD8 positive selection kits were used to isolate the CD4 and CD8 T-cell fractions. TriZol was used to extract RNA from bulk PBMCs, from CD4 and CD8 fractions, and from dextramer-positive and dextramer-negative fractions. Sequenced material: CD8+ T cells sorted from PBMCs, taken on the day of the yellow fever booster vaccination. The receptor comes from a man between 18 and 29 years old who received the YFV17D yellow fever vaccine.

The nucleotides read TGCGCCAGCAGCTTCGGCGACTCTGGGGCCAACGTCCTGACTTTC. This codes for CASSFGDSGANVLTF. The chain is made from TRBV5-1 and TRBJ2-6; the D gene lacks a confident call. CDR3 length: 15 amino acids, cysteine to phenylalanine. Here the CDR3 DNA is all that survives: 45 bases in frame from base 1. The germline V gene yields SGHRS for CDR1 and YFSETQ for CDR2. V sheds 2 bases and J sheds 0 bases, leaving 6 bases between their ends.